This is a list of T cell receptor beta chains from one sample in a study of cytomegalovirus exposure and HLA in healthy donors. Sequencing used immunoSEQ multiplex PCR; TCRdb keeps in-frame clones, though not all of them. The sample yields some 180,000 clones, just over 75% seen once. Sample: PBMCs. The receptor set was obtained from a woman aged 55-69 years in good health and CMV-seropositive. CDR3s include the opening cysteine and the closing phenylalanine or tryptophan. A D gene is named only where the DNA matches it firmly. For some rows the clone size is stated as once, few or many, or as a class when expanded; others skip it.

size: -; V: TRBV5-4; J: TRBJ1-1; D: TRBD1; CDR3: CASRTRDRAEAFF; DNA: TGTGCCAGCAGGACCCGGGACAGAGCTGAAGCTTTCTTT
size: -; V: TRBV30; J: TRBJ2-7; D: -; CDR3: CAWSGEGKSSYEQYF; DNA: TGTGCCTGGAGTGGAGAGGGAAAATCATCCTACGAGCAGTACTTC
size: -; V: TRBV7-9; J: TRBJ1-4; D: -; CDR3: CASSSSTNEKLFF; DNA: TGTGCCAGCAGCTCATCAACTAATGAAAAACTGTTTTTT
size: -; V: TRBV6-5; J: TRBJ2-7; D: -; CDR3: CASRKSVTYEQYF; DNA: TGTGCCAGCAGGAAAAGCGTTACCTACGAGCAGTACTTC
size: -; V: TRBV2; J: TRBJ2-3; D: TRBD2; CDR3: CASSEELAGTIDTQYF; DNA: TGTGCCAGCAGTGAAGAATTAGCGGGGACGATAGATACGCAGTATTTT
size: few; V: TRBV19; J: TRBJ1-6; D: -; CDR3: CASSMGAASPLHF; DNA: TGTGCCAGTAGTATGGGAGCAGCTTCACCCCTCCACTTT
size: -; V: TRBV7-2; J: TRBJ2-7; D: TRBD2; CDR3: CASRPSGGSSYEQYF; DNA: TGTGCCAGCAGGCCCTCGGGGGGTAGCTCCTACGAGCAGTACTTC
size: few; V: TRBV28; J: TRBJ2-4; D: TRBD1; CDR3: CASSDRGYGNIQYF; DNA: TGTGCCAGCAGCGACAGGGGGTATGGAAACATTCAGTACTTC
size: few; V: TRBV5-1; J: TRBJ1-2; D: TRBD1; CDR3: CASSSGQGMNYGYTF; DNA: TGCGCCAGCAGCTCAGGACAGGGGATGAACTATGGCTACACCTTC
size: -; V: TRBV7-3; J: TRBJ2-6; D: -; CDR3: CASSLGLPSGANVLTF; DNA: TGTGCCAGCAGCTTGGGCCTGCCCTCTGGGGCCAACGTCCTGACTTTC
size: -; V: TRBV7-3; J: TRBJ2-1; D: -; CDR3: CASSFTPGPNEQFF; DNA: TGTGCCAGCAGCTTCACCCCAGGGCCCAATGAGCAGTTCTTC
size: -; V: TRBV7-2; J: TRBJ1-2; D: -; CDR3: CASSALGEEGYTF; DNA: TGTGCCAGCAGCGCCCTCGGGGAGGAGGGCTACACCTTC
size: -; V: TRBV9; J: TRBJ2-2; D: TRBD1; CDR3: CASSGQGITGELFF; DNA: TGTGCCAGCAGCGGACAGGGAATCACCGGGGAGCTGTTTTTT
size: -; V: TRBV19; J: TRBJ1-5; D: -; CDR3: CASRWSRGGQPQHF; DNA: TGTGCCAGTAGATGGTCCAGGGGTGGTCAGCCCCAGCATTTT
size: -; V: TRBV7-8; J: TRBJ1-4; D: -; CDR3: CASSLRAIRLGGATNEKLFF; DNA: TGTGCCAGCAGCCTTAGGGCTATCAGGCTGGGAGGTGCAACTAATGAAAAACTGTTTTTT
size: few; V: TRBV6-6; J: TRBJ2-2; D: -; CDR3: CASSPTFSTGELFF; DNA: TGTGCCAGCAGTCCAACTTTTTCCACCGGGGAGCTGTTTTTT
size: once; V: TRBV28; J: TRBJ2-3; D: TRBD2; CDR3: CALGDWASGDTDTQYF; DNA: TGTGCCCTCGGTGACTGGGCTAGCGGGGACACAGATACGCAGTATTTT
size: -; V: TRBV4-3; J: TRBJ1-2; D: TRBD1; CDR3: CASSRDRGYGYTF; DNA: TGCGCCAGCAGCCGGGACAGGGGATATGGCTACACCTTC
size: -; V: TRBV27; J: TRBJ1-2; D: TRBD1; CDR3: CASSRTGRTYTF; DNA: TGTGCCAGCAGCAGGACAGGGAGAACCTACACCTTC
size: -; V: TRBV19; J: TRBJ2-5; D: -; CDR3: CASSSSREETQYF; DNA: TGTGCCAGTAGTAGTTCCAGGGAAGAGACCCAGTACTTC
size: -; V: TRBV11-2; J: TRBJ1-1; D: -; CDR3: CASSLNREGEAFF; DNA: TGTGCCAGCAGCTTAAACAGGGAGGGTGAAGCTTTCTTT
size: -; V: TRBV4-2; J: TRBJ2-6; D: -; CDR3: CASSQEGMDGANGLTF; DNA: TGTGCCAGCAGCCAAGAAGGCATGGATGGGGCCAACGGCCTGACTTTC
size: -; V: TRBV9; J: TRBJ2-1; D: TRBD1; CDR3: CASRGTGGRNEQFF; DNA: TGTGCCAGCAGGGGTACAGGGGGCAGGAATGAGCAGTTCTTC
size: few; V: TRBV6-1; J: TRBJ1-1; D: TRBD1; CDR3: CASSRQGKAFF; DNA: TGTGCCAGCAGTAGACAGGGGAAAGCTTTCTTT
size: -; V: TRBV19; J: TRBJ2-2; D: TRBD2; CDR3: CASISGTSGRPAGELFF; DNA: TGTGCCAGTATTTCCGGGACTAGCGGAAGGCCAGCCGGGGAGCTGTTTTTT
size: -; V: TRBV4-2; J: TRBJ2-5; D: TRBD2; CDR3: CASSQNPGTSGGWETQYF; DNA: TGTGCCAGCAGCCAAAACCCCGGGACTAGCGGGGGATGGGAGACCCAGTACTTC
size: -; V: TRBV19; J: TRBJ1-6; D: -; CDR3: CATADGLNSPLHF; DNA: TGTGCCACCGCCGACGGGTTGAATTCACCCCTCCACTTT
size: -; V: TRBV30; J: TRBJ2-6; D: -; CDR3: CAWSSQPGANGLTF; DNA: TGTGCCTGGAGTAGCCAGCCTGGGGCCAACGGCCTGACTTTC
size: -; V: TRBV7-3; J: TRBJ1-1; D: -; CDR3: CASSLTLNTGTEAFF; DNA: TGTGCCAGCAGCTTAACGCTGAATACAGGGACTGAAGCTTTCTTT
size: -; V: TRBV30; J: TRBJ1-6; D: TRBD1; CDR3: CAWTKEGASYNSPLHF; DNA: TGTGCCTGGACCAAAGAGGGGGCTTCCTATAATTCACCCCTCCACTTT
size: -; V: TRBV18; J: TRBJ2-7; D: -; CDR3: CASSPTGASYEQYF; DNA: TGTGCCAGCTCACCGACTGGGGCCTCCTACGAGCAGTACTTC
size: -; V: TRBV19; J: TRBJ1-2; D: TRBD1; CDR3: CASRPGQNYGYTF; DNA: TGTGCCAGCCGCCCGGGACAGAACTATGGCTACACCTTC
size: -; V: TRBV2; J: TRBJ1-5; D: TRBD1; CDR3: CASSGTGGSQPQHF; DNA: TGTGCCAGCAGTGGGACAGGAGGGAGTCAGCCCCAGCATTTT
size: -; V: TRBV28; J: TRBJ1-2; D: TRBD1; CDR3: CASGGQVANYGYTF; DNA: TGTGCCAGCGGAGGACAGGTCGCTAACTATGGCTACACCTTC
size: -; V: TRBV2; J: TRBJ2-4; D: TRBD2; CDR3: CASSERTSGARGAKNSQYF; DNA: TGTGCCAGCAGTGAGCGGACTAGCGGGGCCAGGGGTGCCAAAAACAGTCAGTACTTC
size: -; V: TRBV5-4; J: TRBJ2-7; D: TRBD2; CDR3: CASSTRTSGDAKYF; DNA: TGTGCCAGCAGCACCAGGACTAGCGGGGACGCTAAGTACTTC
size: -; V: TRBV25-1; J: TRBJ2-7; D: TRBD2; CDR3: CASTRAGAHYEQYF; DNA: TGTGCCAGCACTCGAGCGGGGGCCCACTACGAGCAGTACTTC
size: -; V: TRBV11-1; J: TRBJ2-3; D: -; CDR3: CASSPRTARTDTQYF; DNA: TGTGCCAGCAGCCCTAGGACAGCCCGCACAGATACGCAGTATTTT
size: -; V: TRBV11-2; J: TRBJ2-7; D: TRBD1; CDR3: CASSSRDRAPYEQYF; DNA: TGTGCCAGCAGCTCTCGGGACAGGGCACCCTACGAGCAGTACTTC
size: -; V: TRBV11-2; J: TRBJ2-7; D: TRBD2; CDR3: CASSRGRAAYEQYF; DNA: TGTGCCTCCAGTCGGGGGAGGGCCGCCTACGAGCAGTACTTC
size: -; V: TRBV23-1; J: TRBJ2-5; D: -; CDR3: CASSDSYDNLPETQYF; DNA: TGCGCCAGCAGTGACAGTTACGATAACCTCCCGGAGACCCAGTACTTC
size: -; V: TRBV28; J: TRBJ1-5; D: -; CDR3: CASSLWDGRRGPQHF; DNA: TGTGCCAGCAGCCTATGGGACGGCAGGAGGGGGCCCCAGCATTTT
size: -; V: TRBV7-2; J: TRBJ1-4; D: -; CDR3: CASSLTGPAVEKLFF; DNA: TGTGCCAGCAGCTTAACAGGCCCCGCCGTTGAGAAACTGTTTTTT